What follows describes a single TCR beta chain. Its binding antigen is unknown. Per-base quality was not reported, and no clone a single base away is much larger than it. The source of the sample is a study of shared clonotypes between healthy human individuals (dated by TCRdb to 2020 to 2021). With regard to the full study: Three men and two women, aged 18 to 49 years, made up the cohort. For each donor, three plates each were used for CD4 naive and CD4 memory, two plates were used for CD8 naive, and one plate was used for CD8 memory. Each donor's leukapheresis produced roughly between about 0.8 and 10 billion PBMCs. To increase sequencing depth and limit assay-specific biases, different laboratories used diverse techniques to prepare libraries and sequence TCR repertoires. To estimate repertoire size and how much clonotypes are shared between individuals, the study performed deep sequencing of blood TCR repertoires from roughly five healthy adults. Study-level results and caveats: Sharing across several donors was observed for around 4.8% of naive CD4, over 3% of naive CD8, roughly 2.4% of memory CD4, and 0.4% of memory CD8 clonotypes. Clonotypes shared by all four sorted-subset donors showed higher generation probabilities than non-shared clonotypes. Naive subsets generally had larger estimated clonotype richness than memory subsets. Because the study included a small number of donors, the genetic and exposure-history diversity represented was limited. Sampling was restricted to blood, and TCR repertoires in tissues likely differ from the TCR repertoires found in blood. Pairwise subsampling led to the expectation that sequencing depth would affect the degree of clonotype sharing among donors. Even with the large sequencing depth, rarefaction of the sorted-subset datasets indicated that sequencing was incomplete.

Donors were healthy HIV-negative adults with no recently reported acute infections or vaccinations. All donors were Caucasian adults living in Nashville, Tennessee, USA. CD4+ T cells were enriched by magnetic negative selection; naive cells were then positively selected on CD45RA, and the negative fraction formed the memory subset. Blood was collected by leukapheresis, and PBMCs were isolated by Ficoll-Histopaque density gradient centrifugation and then cryopreserved in liquid nitrogen vapor phase. Analytical flow cytometry was used to check the purity and quantity of each magnetically sorted T cell population. Genomic DNA was isolated from each sorted fraction and quantified by UV absorbance on a Nanodrop 2000c. The germline V gene yields SGHTA for CDR1 and FQGTGA for CDR2. The CDR3 runs 14 residues from the cysteine to the phenylalanine. Of all the DNA, just the CDR3 is kept, 42 bases in frame from base 1. The trim is 8 bases for V and 4 bases for J, with a gap of 17 bases between the germline ends.

Using the deep immunoSEQ assay, TCR CDR3 regions were amplified from genomic DNA by multiplex PCR. For each cell subset, the extracted genomic DNA was distributed evenly across all wells of several immunoSEQ 96-well plates, and each plate served as one replicate. For sorted subsets, around 0.2 ug of genomic DNA, equivalent to some 33,000 T cell genomes, went into each replicate PCR. Purified libraries were quantified with a Qubit 3.0 fluorometer, sized on a Bioanalyzer 2100, and re-quantified with the KAPA Library Quantification kit. Every immunoSEQ 96-well plate was sequenced on a separate single-read 150-cycle Illumina NextSeq 550 flow cell. As for the original processing: Because the immunoSEQ output held only junctional sequences and lacked quality scores, the filtering could not match the filtering applied to full-length reads. To assign V/J genes and CDR3, sequences were annotated using PyIR, a Python wrapper for IgBLAST v1.9, with IMGT germline references. Reads with weak V/J assignments (E-value above 1e-6), missing CDR3, stop codons, out-of-frame junctions, or ambiguous translated residues were removed. V3J clonotypes were defined by identical inferred V gene, J gene, and CDR3 amino acid sequence. Percentage overlap between repertoires was computed as shared unique clonotypes divided by the size of the smaller repertoire. Three approaches were used to assess repertoire richness: RTK rarefaction, the Chao1 estimator, and Recon v2.1 estimates of unobserved clonotypes. Generation probabilities were computed with OLGA for all TCRbeta clonotypes obtained by the gDNA method from four donors. What TCRdb holds here is the immuneACCESS table cut down to in-frame rearrangements. Part of the clones is not present; checked against another copy, under half of the missing clones reflect an unresolved V gene, and the others are unexplained. Clone size and the V and J calls come from that table; the DNA yielded D and trimming. Recorded for this sample are 2,500,000 or so clones; 93% of them occurred a single time. The ten largest clonotypes hold more than 0.35% of the sample.

The sample consisted of naive CD4+ T cells from PBMCs. The intended sense of this specimen's cell subset or site label: CD45RA+ positively selected. The chain is assembled from TRBV7-3 and TRBJ1-1, with TRBD1 perhaps the D gene, on 6 matching bases. The receptor was isolated from a man in his late teens or twenties in good health. Some clones in this sample may be carry-over from other donors' samples. For the CDR3, the sequence is CASGPQGSGTEAFF. The DNA is as follows: TGTGCCAGCGGCCCACAGGGTTCGGGCACTGAAGCTTTCTTT. Joined to the reference TRBV7-3 and TRBJ1-1 proteins, this CDR3 gives the full variable domain: GAGVSQTPSNKVTEKGKYVELRCDPISGHTALYWYRQSLGQGPEFLIYFQGTGAADDSGLPNDRFFAVRPEGSVSTLKIQRTERGDSAVYLCASGPQGSGTEAFFGQGTRLTVV.